The entry below gives a single T cell receptor (beta chain) sequence along with its context. The antigen is unknown. The same CDR3 also results from other DNA sequences found in this sample. This entry comes from a study of T cell responses to AZD1222 COVID-19 vaccine. Study outcomes and limitations: All repertoire sampling was performed exclusively after the peak T cell response.

Method: immunoSEQ multiplex PCR; TCRdb's copy keeps in-frame clones and lacks some. The sample has about 120,000 clones; 80% to 90% are singletons. CDR1 is SGHRS and CDR2 is YFSETQ in the germline V gene. This CDR3 is 13 amino acids long. The junction had 2 bases not matched to a gene; V was cut back by 1 base and J by 6 bases. The rearrangement joins TRBV5-1 to TRBJ2-7; 9 bases are shared with TRBD1. The material sequenced was peripheral blood, taken on day 0 of AZD1222 vaccination. The TCR originated in an adult in good health. CDR3 in amino acids: CASSLWGQGEQYF. The CDR3 nucleotides are TGCGCCAGCAGCTTGTGGGGACAGGGCGAGCAGTACTTC.